Here is one TCR beta chain with its context. The sample is drawn from a study of blood T cell repertoires in COVID-19. Across the study: Sample material is recorded as cDNA or gDNA derived from T cells, B-cell-depleted T cells, or PBMCs.

In the original workflow: Amplifying reference gene primers gave estimates of nucleated cell counts. The method was immunoSEQ multiplex PCR; TCRdb's version includes in-frame clones alone and lacks a portion of them. That table supplies the V and J calls and clone size; D and trimming were determined from the DNA. The top ten clones hold 15% to 19% of a sample with fewer than 300,000 clones, roughly 84% of them seen once. Germline assignment: CDR1 SGHTA and CDR2 FQGNSA. CDR3 length: 15 residues. The trim removed 1 base at V and 5 bases at J, leaving 4 bases unmatched. The sequencing input was peripheral blood. This receptor was obtained from a person between 65 and 79 years old with COVID-19, enrolled during active disease. This sequence joins TRBV7-2 and TRBJ1-5, with 8 positions matching TRBD1. The CDR3 region is CASSLVQGAYQPQHF. The CDR3 region has the DNA TGTGCCAGCAGCTTAGTCCAGGGGGCATATCAGCCCCAGCATTTT.